This T cell receptor (beta chain) was identified in a study of blood T cell repertoires in COVID-19. Study background: PBMCs, B-cell-depleted T cells, or T cells were the source of the cDNA or gDNA that made up the material.

Which cohort a participant joined came from the clinical history participants gave. Donors in Cohort 3 counted as recovered after two negative PCRs, clearance, or symptom resolution. As processed by the authors: Reference gene primer amplification yielded estimated nucleated cell counts. The assay was immunoSEQ multiplex PCR, and TCRdb's table has in-frame clones only and misses some. V, J and clone size are taken as reported in that table, and D and trimming were inferred from the DNA itself. Counted here are fewer than 300,000 clones, approximately 90% occurring once; the ten biggest clones make up 15% to 17%. The V and J ends lost 2 bases and 2 bases respectively, with 7 bases between them. The CDR3 extends over 13 amino acids. CDR1 and CDR2 from the germline V gene are KGHSH and LQKENI.

This clonotype was obtained from a young man who had recovered from COVID-19. Sample: PBMCs or T cells enriched from blood (not recorded which). The rearrangement joins TRBV18 to TRBJ2-7, with D possibly TRBD1 on 6 matching bases. The DNA of the CDR3 is TGTGCCAGCTCACCAGACAGGCCCTACGAGCAGTACTTC. As protein: CASSPDRPYEQYF. Full variable domain (rest looked up from reference TRBV18 and TRBJ2-7): NAGVMQNPRHLVRRRGQEARLRCSPMKGHSHVYWYRQLPEEGLKFMVYLQKENIIDESGMPKERFSAEFPKEGPSILRIQQVVRGDSAAYFCASSPDRPYEQYFGPGTRLTVT.